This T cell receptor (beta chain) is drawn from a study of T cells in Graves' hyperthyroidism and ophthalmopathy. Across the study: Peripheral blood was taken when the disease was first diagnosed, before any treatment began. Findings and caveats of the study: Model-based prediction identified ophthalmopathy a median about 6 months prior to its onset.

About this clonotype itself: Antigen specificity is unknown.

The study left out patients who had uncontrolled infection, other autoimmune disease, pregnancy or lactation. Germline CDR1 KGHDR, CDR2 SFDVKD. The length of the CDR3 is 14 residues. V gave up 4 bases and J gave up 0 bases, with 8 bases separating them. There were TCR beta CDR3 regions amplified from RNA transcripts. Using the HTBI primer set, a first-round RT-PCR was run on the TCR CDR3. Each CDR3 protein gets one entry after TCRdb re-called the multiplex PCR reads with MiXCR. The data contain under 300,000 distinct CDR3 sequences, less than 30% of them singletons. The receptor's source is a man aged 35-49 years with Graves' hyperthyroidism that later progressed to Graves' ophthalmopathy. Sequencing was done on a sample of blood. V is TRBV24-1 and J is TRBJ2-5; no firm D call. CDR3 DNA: TGTGCCACCAGTGAGGCAGGCCACCAAGAGACCCAGTACTTC. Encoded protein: CATSEAGHQETQYF.